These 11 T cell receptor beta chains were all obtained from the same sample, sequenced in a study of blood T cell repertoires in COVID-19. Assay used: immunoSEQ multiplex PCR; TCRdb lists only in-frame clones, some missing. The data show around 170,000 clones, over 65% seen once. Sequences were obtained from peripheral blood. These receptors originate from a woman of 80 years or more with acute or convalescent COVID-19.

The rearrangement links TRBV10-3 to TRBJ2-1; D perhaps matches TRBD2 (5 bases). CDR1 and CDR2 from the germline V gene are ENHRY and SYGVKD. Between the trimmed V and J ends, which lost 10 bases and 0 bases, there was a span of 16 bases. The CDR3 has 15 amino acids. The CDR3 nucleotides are TGTGCCAGCGGGCTGTCTAGGAGCTCCTACAATGAGCAGTTCTTC. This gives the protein CASGLSRSSYNEQFF.

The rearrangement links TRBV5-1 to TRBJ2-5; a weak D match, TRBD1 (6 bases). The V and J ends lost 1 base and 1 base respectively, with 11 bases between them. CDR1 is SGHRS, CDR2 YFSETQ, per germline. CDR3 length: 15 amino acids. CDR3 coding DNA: TGCGCCAGCAGCTTGTCCGGACAGACCCAAGAGACCCAGTACTTC. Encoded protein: CASSLSGQTQETQYF.

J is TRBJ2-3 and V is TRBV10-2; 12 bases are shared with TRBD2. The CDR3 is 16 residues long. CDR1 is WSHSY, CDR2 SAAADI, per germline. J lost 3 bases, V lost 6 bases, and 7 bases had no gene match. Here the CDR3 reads CASSVQLAGGTDTQYF. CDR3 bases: TGCGCCAGCAGCGTACAACTAGCGGGAGGTACAGATACGCAGTATTTT.

For the CDR3, the DNA is TGTGCCAGCAGCGCCGATTTGGGGACAGGGCCTTATGGCTACACCTTC. It translates to CASSADLGTGPYGYTF. This rearrangement joins TRBV9 to TRBJ1-2; 9 bases are a match to TRBD1. Germline CDR1 reads SGDLS; CDR2 reads YYNGEE. The CDR3 contains 16 residues. Trimming took 3 bases from V and 5 from J; bases not matched to a gene: 11.

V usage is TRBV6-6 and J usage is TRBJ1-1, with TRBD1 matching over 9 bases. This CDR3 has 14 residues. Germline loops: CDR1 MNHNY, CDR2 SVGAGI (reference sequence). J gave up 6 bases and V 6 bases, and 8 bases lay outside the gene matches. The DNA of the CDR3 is TGTGCCAGCAGCGGGGGACAGGGTAGTTCTGAAGCTTTCTTT. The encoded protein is CASSGGQGSSEAFF.

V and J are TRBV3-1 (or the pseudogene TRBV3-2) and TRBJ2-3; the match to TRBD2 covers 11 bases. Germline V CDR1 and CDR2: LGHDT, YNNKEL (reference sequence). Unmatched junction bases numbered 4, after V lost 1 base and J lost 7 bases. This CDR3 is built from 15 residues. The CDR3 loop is CASSQGTSGQYTQYF. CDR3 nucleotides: TGTGCCAGCAGCCAAGGGACTAGCGGGCAATATACGCAGTATTTT.

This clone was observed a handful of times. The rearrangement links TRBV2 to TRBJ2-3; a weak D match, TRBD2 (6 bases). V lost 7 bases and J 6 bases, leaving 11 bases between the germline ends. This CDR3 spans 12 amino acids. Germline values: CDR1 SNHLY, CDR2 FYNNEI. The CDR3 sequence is CASILAPDTQYF. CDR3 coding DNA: TGTGCCAGCATTCTAGCGCCCGATACGCAGTATTTT. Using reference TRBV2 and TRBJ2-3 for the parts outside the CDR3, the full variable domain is EPEVTQTPSHQVTQMGQEVILRCVPISNHLYFYWYRQILGQKVEFLVSFYNNEISEKSEIFDDQFSVERPDGSNFTLKIRSTKLEDSAMYFCASILAPDTQYFGPGTRLTVL.

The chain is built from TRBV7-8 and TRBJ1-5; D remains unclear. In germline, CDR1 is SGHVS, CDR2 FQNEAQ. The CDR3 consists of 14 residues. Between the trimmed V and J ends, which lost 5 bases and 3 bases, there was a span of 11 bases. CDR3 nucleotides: TGTGCCAGCAGCGTTACCGGGGACAATCAGCCCCAGCATTTT. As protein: CASSVTGDNQPQHF.

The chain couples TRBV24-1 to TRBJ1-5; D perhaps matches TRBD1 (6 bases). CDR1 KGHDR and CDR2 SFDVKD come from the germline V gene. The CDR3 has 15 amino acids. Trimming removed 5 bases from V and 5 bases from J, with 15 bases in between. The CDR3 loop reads CATSVGGQTYQPQHF. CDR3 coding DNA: TGTGCCACCAGTGTCGGCGGACAGACCTATCAGCCCCAGCATTTT.

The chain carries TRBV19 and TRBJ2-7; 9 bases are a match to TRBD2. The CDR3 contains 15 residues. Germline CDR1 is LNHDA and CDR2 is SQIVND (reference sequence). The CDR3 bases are TGTGTTAAGATGCAAGCTAGCGGGACCCCCTACGAGCAGTACTTC. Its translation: CVKMQASGTPYEQYF.

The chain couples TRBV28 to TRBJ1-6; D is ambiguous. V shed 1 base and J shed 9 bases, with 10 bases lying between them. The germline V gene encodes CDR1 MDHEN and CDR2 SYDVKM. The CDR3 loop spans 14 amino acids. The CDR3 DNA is TGTGCCAGCAGTTTATTAGGGAGAGGTTCACCCCTCCACTTT. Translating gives CASSLLGRGSPLHF.